A single sample gave rise to the 19 T cell receptor beta chains below, sequenced in a study of blood T cell repertoires in COVID-19. TCRdb's table, derived via immunoSEQ multiplex PCR, lists solely in-frame clones and lacks some. Seen here are about 50,000 clones, around 88% observed once, and the top ten hold approximately 2%. Input material: peripheral blood. The receptor source for this set is a woman aged 55-75 years with acute or convalescent COVID-19.

This chain links TRBV27 with TRBJ1-3; D not resolved. Germline CDR1 is MNHEY and CDR2 is SMNVEV (reference sequence). Trimming took 0 bases from V and 4 from J, leaving 7 bases between them. The CDR3 totals 14 residues. CDR3 sequence: CASSLSFGGNTIYF. The CDR3 nucleotides are TGTGCCAGCAGTTTATCGTTCGGGGGAAACACCATATATTTT.

This chain links TRBV6-6 with TRBJ2-1; TRBD2 might be the D (6 bases). CDR1 and CDR2 from the germline V gene are MNHNY and SVGAGI (reference sequence). The CDR3 is made up of 19 amino acids. Trimming removed 5 bases at V and 0 bases at J, with 23 bases between. The CDR3 protein is CASSRGLRGSRSSYNEQFF. CDR3 nucleotides: TGTGCCAGCAGTCGGGGACTGCGCGGGTCTCGGAGCTCCTACAATGAGCAGTTCTTC.

This rearrangement joins TRBV27 to TRBJ2-5; 7 positions match TRBD1. The V segment lost 6 bases and the J segment 3 bases; nucleotides outside the gene matches: 13. CDR3 size: 16 residues. Germline V gives CDR1 MNHEY, CDR2 SMNVEV (reference sequence). CDR3 residues: CASSRNSGQLKETQYF. The DNA for the CDR3 is TGTGCCAGCAGCCGAAACTCGGGACAGCTAAAAGAGACCCAGTACTTC.

The chain has TRBV28 and TRBJ2-3, with 13 bases identical to TRBD2. Germline assignment: CDR1 MDHEN and CDR2 SYDVKM. This CDR3 has 16 residues. The trim removed 6 bases at V and 4 bases at J, leaving 7 bases unmatched. CDR3 loop: CASSPTSGGPPDTQYF. The CDR3 DNA reads TGTGCCAGCAGCCCGACTAGCGGGGGGCCACCAGATACGCAGTATTTT.

This clone was counted a single time. This chain uses TRBV7-9 with TRBJ2-2, with 7 bases fitting TRBD1. V dropped 5 bases and J dropped 5; count of bases not matched to a gene: 8. The germline V gene has CDR1 SEHNR and CDR2 FQNEAQ (reference sequence). CDR3 length equals 15 residues. CDR3 sequence: CASSPKGADTGELFF. The CDR3 bases are TGTGCCAGCAGCCCGAAGGGGGCTGATACCGGGGAGCTGTTTTTT.

This chain connects TRBV3-1 (or the pseudogene TRBV3-2) to TRBJ1-1, with 8 bases lining up with TRBD1. This CDR3 region has 16 residues. CDR1 and CDR2 from the germline V gene are LGHDT and YNNKEL (reference sequence). V gave up 4 bases and J gave up 2 bases; unmatched junction bases: 9. The CDR3 nucleotides are TGTGCCAGCAGCCCCGAGCGGACAGGGAGTAACACTGAAGCTTTCTTT. Its translation: CASSPERTGSNTEAFF.

The J gene is TRBJ2-2, the V gene TRBV6-5; 8 positions match TRBD1. This CDR3 has 15 amino acids. J was trimmed by 1 base and V by 3 bases; bases with no gene match: 1. The germline V gene encodes CDR1 MNHEY and CDR2 SVGAGI. This CDR3 reads CASSYGTGNTGELFF. Here the CDR3 DNA reads TGTGCCAGCAGTTATGGGACAGGGAACACCGGGGAGCTGTTTTTT.

This sequence joins TRBV5-1 and TRBJ1-5, with a tentative D call TRBD1 (6 bases). The germline CDR1 and CDR2 sequences are SGHRS and YFSETQ. The CDR3 is 15 amino acids. The ends were cut back, 4 bases at V and 2 bases at J, with 13 bases in the middle. This chain's CDR3 is CASSTTGSGNQPQHF. The CDR3 coding sequence is TGCGCCAGCAGCACAACAGGGTCGGGCAATCAGCCCCAGCATTTT.

The chain combines TRBV19 with TRBJ2-7; 13 bases match TRBD2. This CDR3 has 15 amino acids. The V segment lost 5 bases and the J segment 6 bases; nucleotides outside the gene matches: 7. From germline, CDR1 is LNHDA and CDR2 SQIVND (reference sequence). The CDR3 sequence: CASSLGLAGVREQYF. In nucleotides, the CDR3 is TGTGCCAGTAGTCTAGGACTAGCGGGAGTTCGCGAGCAGTACTTC. Variable domain in full (rest from reference TRBV19 and TRBJ2-7): DGGITQSPKYLFRKEGQNVTLSCEQNLNHDAMYWYRQDPGQGLRLIYYSQIVNDFQKGDIAEGYSVSREKKESFPLTVTSAQKNPTAFYLCASSLGLAGVREQYFGPGTRLTVT.

The chain uses TRBV24-1 and TRBJ1-5; TRBD1 agrees at 7 bases. Germline trimming cut 9 bases from V and 7 bases from J; bases unmatched to any gene: 8. This CDR3 has 13 residues. Per the germline V gene, CDR1 is KGHDR and CDR2 is SFDVKD. CDR3 sequence reads: CATSTGVGQPQHF. Here the CDR3 DNA reads TGTGCCACCTCTACAGGGGTAGGGCAGCCCCAGCATTTT.

This sequence joins TRBV15 and TRBJ2-7; D might be TRBD1 (6 bases). Between the trimmed V and J ends, which lost 0 bases and 5 bases, there was a span of 11 bases. The CDR3 covers 14 residues. Germline CDR1 reads LNHNV; CDR2 reads YYDKDF (reference sequence). The CDR3 nucleotides read TGTGCCACCAGCAGAGATCTTGCAGGGGACGAGCAGTACTTC. Its protein product is CATSRDLAGDEQYF.

The chain carries TRBV5-1 and TRBJ2-2, with 9 bases aligning to TRBD2. The J segment lost 1 base and the V segment lost 5 bases, leaving 6 bases of the junction unmatched. The CDR3 totals 16 residues. Germline values: CDR1 SGHRS, CDR2 YFSETQ. CDR3 protein: CASSMVAGVNTGELFF. In nucleotides, the CDR3 is TGCGCCAGCAGTATGGTAGCGGGGGTGAACACCGGGGAGCTGTTTTTT.

The V call is TRBV6-6, the J call TRBJ2-2; 15 bases align to TRBD2. The CDR3 loop spans 16 amino acids. Per the germline V gene, CDR1 is MNHNY and CDR2 is SVGAGI (reference sequence). The V segment lost 5 bases and the J segment 6 bases; nucleotides outside the gene matches: 4. CDR3 in DNA: TGTGCCAGCAGTCCGGGACTAGCGGGGGGCCCCGGGGAGCTGTTTTTT. Its translation: CASSPGLAGGPGELFF.

This clone was recorded only once. The chain employs TRBV9 and TRBJ1-3, with a possible D match to TRBD1 (5 bases). Germline V lookup: CDR1 SGDLS, CDR2 YYNGEE. There are 14 residues in the CDR3. The ends were cut back, 0 bases at V and 6 bases at J, with 10 bases in the middle. The CDR3 DNA reads as TGTGCCAGCAGCGTAGGGGGGGATGTAAACACCATATATTTT. Translation gives CASSVGGDVNTIYF.

This clone occurred once. V and J are TRBV30 and TRBJ2-7; the match to TRBD1 covers 9 bases. CDR1 and CDR2 (germline): GTSNPN, SVGIG (reference sequence). The CDR3 is 15 amino acids. Trimming removed 2 bases from V and 3 bases from J; junction bases left unmatched: 8. CDR3 residues: CAWSHTPGQGYEQYF. CDR3 in DNA: TGTGCCTGGAGTCATACCCCGGGACAGGGCTACGAGCAGTACTTC.

This sequence joins TRBV12-3 or TRBV12-4 and TRBJ1-1; the D gene is possibly TRBD1 (5 bases). The CDR3 spans 11 residues. Trimming took 2 bases from V and 8 from J, leaving 6 bases between them. CDR3 amino acids: CASSLKGEAFF. CDR3 DNA sequence: TGTGCCAGCAGTTTAAAGGGGGAAGCTTTCTTT.

The rearrangement uses TRBV4-2 and TRBJ2-1, with 16 positions matching TRBD2. The CDR3 has 21 amino acids. Germline V CDR1 and CDR2: LGHNA, YNFKEQ. The ends lost 2 bases at V and 7 bases at J; junction bases unmatched: 17. The CDR3 loop reads CASSQLAGTSGGAGKGNEQFF. The CDR3 DNA reads TGTGCCAGCAGCCAATTAGCAGGGACTAGCGGGGGGGCTGGTAAGGGAAATGAGCAGTTCTTC.

The V and J genes are TRBV19 and TRBJ1-4; possible D gene TRBD1, 5 bases. Deletions cut 3 bases from V and 8 bases from J, with 16 bases between. The CDR3 is 15 residues long. Per the germline V gene, CDR1 is LNHDA and CDR2 is SQIVND (reference sequence). The CDR3 reads CASSIKAGFVEKLFF. The CDR3, as DNA: TGTGCCAGTAGTATTAAAGCAGGGTTCGTCGAAAAACTGTTTTTT.

This sequence joins TRBV25-1 and TRBJ2-7, with D perhaps TRBD2 (5 bases). Germline assignment: CDR1 MGHDK and CDR2 SYGVNS. CDR3 length: 11 amino acids. V shed 9 bases and J shed 4 bases, with 10 bases lying between them. The CDR3 protein is CASGRGYEQYF. CDR3 sequence (DNA): TGTGCCAGTGGGAGAGGATACGAGCAGTACTTC.